The 22 T cell receptor beta chains in this list originate from one sample, sequenced in a study of blood T cell repertoires in COVID-19. Generated by immunoSEQ multiplex PCR, the TCRdb table keeps only in-frame clones and is missing some. The sample shows fewer than 350,000 clones, 85% of them seen only once. Specimen: PBMCs or T cells enriched from blood (not recorded which). The receptors were sampled from a woman in her forties or fifties who had recovered from COVID-19.

The chain joins TRBV2 to TRBJ2-1; tentative D call: TRBD1 (6 bases). Deletions cut 9 bases from V and 12 bases from J, with 18 bases between. The CDR3 is 12 residues long. Germline assignment: CDR1 SNHLY and CDR2 FYNNEI. The CDR3 here is CASTTGEKGQFF. The CDR3 DNA reads as TGTGCCAGTACGACAGGAGAGAAGGGGCAGTTCTTC.

Only one count was recorded for this clone. The chain uses TRBV10-1 and TRBJ2-4; D ambiguous. This CDR3 is 11 amino acids long. V gave up 7 bases and J gave up 8 bases, with 9 bases separating them. The germline CDR1 and CDR2 sequences are WNHNN and SYGVQD (reference sequence). The CDR3 loop reads CASTPEDIQYF. The CDR3 DNA reads as TGCGCCAGCACCCCCGAGGACATTCAGTACTTC.

The chain links TRBV30 to TRBJ1-6, with D tentatively TRBD1 (6 bases). Germline lookup yields CDR1 GTSNPN and CDR2 SVGIG (reference sequence). The CDR3 is 16 amino acids. With 3 bases removed from V and 6 bases from J, the gap between germline ends came to 18 bases. CDR3 loop: CAWSPQRGRLNSPLHF. The CDR3 DNA sequence: TGTGCCTGGAGCCCCCAGCGGGGGCGGCTTAATTCACCCCTCCACTTT.

CDR3 amino acids: CASSDTGGGEKLFF. In DNA form, the CDR3 reads TGTGCCAGCAGCGATACAGGGGGTGGTGAAAAACTGTTTTTT. The J gene is TRBJ1-4, the V gene TRBV6-5, with 8 bases identical to TRBD1. This CDR3 has 14 amino acids. The V gene's germline CDR1 is MNHEY and CDR2 SVGAGI. Germline trimming cut 6 bases from V and 7 bases from J; bases unmatched to any gene: 7.

The rearrangement links TRBV2 to TRBJ2-3; 8 bases map to TRBD2. J lost 3 bases, V lost 6 bases, and 8 bases had no gene match. This CDR3 comprises 15 residues. CDR1 is SNHLY, CDR2 FYNNEI, per germline. In DNA, the CDR3 is TGTGCCAGCAGGACTAGCGAATTTAGGACAGATACGCAGTATTTT. Protein: CASRTSEFRTDTQYF.

This chain joins TRBV7-9 and TRBJ1-4; D might be TRBD1 (6 bases). The CDR3 runs to 14 residues. Germline V gene lookup returns CDR1 SEHNR and CDR2 FQNEAQ (reference sequence). Trimming took 5 bases from V and 8 from J, leaving 15 bases between them. As DNA, the CDR3 is TGTGCCAGCAGCCCTCGGGACAACCTCGAAAAACTGTTTTTT. This encodes CASSPRDNLEKLFF.

The V and J genes are TRBV7-6 and TRBJ2-5, with D possibly TRBD2 on 5 matching bases. The germline CDR1 and CDR2 sequences are SGHVS and FNYEAQ. This CDR3 comprises 13 residues. V was clipped by 1 base and J by 6 bases, with 9 bases between them. CDR3 sequence (DNA): TGTGCCAGCAGCTTAGGTCTAGCCCAGACCCAGTACTTC. Amino acid sequence: CASSLGLAQTQYF.

The chain links TRBV6-2 or TRBV6-3 to TRBJ2-6; weak D call: TRBD2 (6 bases). CDR1 and CDR2 from the germline V gene are MNHEY and SVGEGT. The CDR3 length is 16 residues. The V gene lost 6 bases and the J gene lost 2 bases, with 14 bases spanning the gap. CDR3: CASSREWGAGANVLTF. The CDR3 region has the DNA TGTGCCAGCAGCCGAGAGTGGGGGGCTGGGGCCAACGTCCTGACTTTC.

This clone occurred once. The rearrangement links TRBV19 to TRBJ2-2, with TRBD2 matching 14 bases. Germline V gives CDR1 LNHDA, CDR2 SQIVND (reference sequence). The CDR3 is 16 amino acids. V shed 7 bases and J 5 bases; nucleotides not matched to a gene: 6. The chain's CDR3 is CASTLGLAGGTGELFF. In DNA, the CDR3 is TGTGCCAGTACCCTAGGACTAGCGGGGGGTACCGGGGAGCTGTTTTTT.

The rearrangement joins TRBV10-1 to TRBJ2-1, with D possibly TRBD2 on 6 matching bases. CDR3 size: 15 residues. V lost 5 bases to trimming and J lost 0 bases, with 11 bases between them. Germline CDR1 and CDR2: WNHNN and SYGVQD (reference sequence). In DNA, the CDR3 is TGCGCCAGCAGTCGGGACTTTAGCTCCTACAATGAGCAGTTCTTC. It codes for CASSRDFSSYNEQFF.

This chain joins TRBV7-8 and TRBJ1-5; D remains ambiguous. Between the trimmed V and J ends, which lost 3 bases and 2 bases, there was a span of 14 bases. Germline CDR1 reads SGHVS; CDR2 reads FQNEAQ. The CDR3 length is 16 residues. The CDR3 region is CASSLMGGGGNQPQHF. The CDR3 nucleotides read TGTGCCAGCAGCTTGATGGGTGGAGGAGGCAATCAGCCCCAGCATTTT.

This clone was recorded a few times. The genes are TRBV30 and TRBJ1-5; a possible D gene is TRBD1 (5 bases). This CDR3 is 13 amino acids long. CDR1 GTSNPN and CDR2 SVGIG come from the germline V gene (reference sequence). Trimming cost V 2 bases and J 5 bases, with 10 bases left between them. The CDR3 region is CAWSSQGDQPQHF. The CDR3 region has the DNA TGTGCCTGGAGTTCGCAGGGCGATCAGCCCCAGCATTTT.

V gene TRBV19 combines with J gene TRBJ2-5; 9 bases are a match to TRBD2. The CDR3 is made up of 14 amino acids. The ends lost 9 bases at V and 0 bases at J; junction bases unmatched: 5. Germline CDR1 reads LNHDA; CDR2 reads SQIVND (reference sequence). This chain's CDR3 is CARTAGGYQETQYF. As DNA, the CDR3 is TGTGCCAGAACAGCGGGAGGATACCAAGAGACCCAGTACTTC.

The table lists this clone with a few counts. The genes are TRBV19 and TRBJ1-1; D remains ambiguous. The CDR3 loop spans 17 amino acids. Trimming stripped 6 bases from V and 1 base from J, with 21 bases between. The germline gives CDR1 LNHDA, CDR2 SQIVND (reference sequence). The DNA for the CDR3 is TGTGCCAGTAGAGAAAGCCTAGGACTGTGGCCGAACACTGAAGCTTTCTTT. Translated, it gives CASRESLGLWPNTEAFF.

This chain connects TRBV7-8 to TRBJ2-1; perhaps TRBD1 as D (5 bases). The V gene lost 1 base and the J gene lost 5 bases, with 6 bases spanning the gap. The length of the CDR3 is 13 residues. Germline lookup yields CDR1 SGHVS and CDR2 FQNEAQ. The CDR3 DNA reads as TGTGCCAGCAGCTTAGGCAGGGACAATGAGCAGTTCTTC. This encodes CASSLGRDNEQFF.

This clone was detected only a few times. The chain joins TRBV10-2 to TRBJ1-1; TRBD1 agrees at 9 bases. The germline V gene encodes CDR1 WSHSY and CDR2 SAAADI. This CDR3 has 15 amino acids. J was trimmed by 3 bases and V by 10 bases; bases with no gene match: 12. The CDR3 here is CATNEQGARHTEAFF. The CDR3 nucleotides are TGCGCCACCAATGAACAGGGGGCGCGTCACACTGAAGCTTTCTTT.

The V and J genes are TRBV3-1 (or the pseudogene TRBV3-2) and TRBJ1-1, with 7 nucleotides matching TRBD1. CDR3 length: 15 residues. The germline V gene has CDR1 LGHDT and CDR2 YNNKEL (reference sequence). J was trimmed by 3 bases and V by 0 bases; bases with no gene match: 4. The CDR3 coding sequence is TGTGCCAGCAGCCAAGATCCACAGGGGTACACTGAAGCTTTCTTT. Amino acids: CASSQDPQGYTEAFF.

This clone was seen a handful of times. The chain combines TRBV12-3 or TRBV12-4 with TRBJ1-2; D might be TRBD1 (5 bases). The CDR3 spans 13 residues. Trimming shortened V by 2 bases and J by 7 bases, and 11 bases separated the two germline ends. CDR3 nucleotides: TGTGCCAGCAGTTTACGGGGGTTTGGTGGCTACACCTTC. Residues: CASSLRGFGGYTF.

The rearrangement joins TRBV9 to TRBJ1-1; D may be TRBD1 (6 bases). V gave up 4 bases and J gave up 4 bases, with 14 bases separating them. CDR1 is SGDLS, CDR2 YYNGEE, per germline. The CDR3 loop spans 14 amino acids. CDR3 residues: CASSTRQVSTEAFF. CDR3 sequence (DNA): TGTGCCAGCAGCACCCGACAGGTTAGCACTGAAGCTTTCTTT.

The chain combines TRBV5-4 with TRBJ2-2; the match to TRBD2 covers 9 bases. The trim removed 4 bases at V and 0 bases at J, leaving 4 bases unmatched. Germline lookup yields CDR1 SGHNT and CDR2 YYREEE (reference sequence). The CDR3 is 16 amino acids. CDR3 residues: CASSPRTSANTGELFF. In DNA form, the CDR3 reads TGTGCCAGCAGCCCGAGGACTAGCGCGAACACCGGGGAGCTGTTTTTT.

In its sample, this clone was seen a few times. The V call is TRBV2, the J call TRBJ2-2, with 7 bases lining up with TRBD1. This CDR3 has 15 residues. The V gene's germline CDR1 is SNHLY and CDR2 FYNNEI. V dropped 8 bases and J dropped 5; count of bases not matched to a gene: 11. The CDR3 DNA reads TGTGCCAGCGGGGCTGAGGGGGCGAGGACCGGGGAGCTGTTTTTT. Its translation is CASGAEGARTGELFF.

The chain uses TRBV19 and TRBJ1-4; 8 nucleotides align to TRBD1. Germline V CDR1 and CDR2: LNHDA, SQIVND (reference sequence). CDR3 length: 13 residues. Losses at the gene ends were 3 bases for V and 6 bases for J; bases not matched to a gene: 0. The CDR3 DNA reads TGTGCCAGTAGTATCAGGGGGCATGAAAAACTGTTTTTT. Its protein product is CASSIRGHEKLFF.